This passage covers 12 T cell receptor beta chains from one sample sequenced in a study of cytomegalovirus exposure and HLA in healthy donors (dated by TCRdb to the late 2010s). The library was obtained by the immunoSEQ multiplex PCR assay. The multiplex PCR relied on a mix of 60 forward primers for TCR Vbeta segments and 13 reverse primers for TCR Jbeta segments. Not all clones reach the TCRdb copy of this immuneACCESS table, which keeps in-frame sequences only. Checked studies attribute under half of the gap to unresolved V genes and leave the rest unexplained. The sample table records roughly 170,000 clones; approximately 80% of these occur just once. About 0.8% of the sample rests with the top ten. What was sequenced was PBMCs. The receptors come from a woman aged 18-29 years in good health and CMV-seronegative.

V and J are TRBV19 and TRBJ1-1; D remains ambiguous. The CDR3 loop spans 15 amino acids. Germline CDR1 LNHDA, CDR2 SQIVND (reference sequence). V was shortened by 3 bases and J by 1 base, with 12 bases between the two germline ends. This chain's CDR3 is CASSMRGYSNTEAFF. For the CDR3, the DNA is TGTGCCAGTAGTATGCGAGGATACTCGAACACTGAAGCTTTCTTT.

V usage is TRBV29-1 and J usage is TRBJ1-3; D gene uncertain. V lost 0 bases and J 2 bases, leaving 11 bases between the germline ends. Germline V gene data show CDR1 as SQVTM and CDR2 as ANQGSEA. CDR3 length: 15 amino acids. CDR3 coding DNA: TGCAGCGTTGAAGAAGTTCGAGGTGCTGGAAACACCATATATTTT. Amino acids: CSVEEVRGAGNTIYF.

The chain links TRBV5-1 to TRBJ2-3; D not resolved. CDR1 and CDR2 (germline): SGHRS, YFSETQ. V shed 0 bases and J shed 0 bases, with 8 bases lying between them. This CDR3 comprises 15 residues. CDR3 loop: CASSLEESSTDTQYF. Here the CDR3 DNA reads TGCGCCAGCAGCTTGGAAGAGTCTAGCACAGATACGCAGTATTTT. The full variable domain, with the rest looked up from reference TRBV5-1 and TRBJ2-3, is KAGVTQTPRYLIKTRGQQVTLSCSPISGHRSVSWYQQTPGQGLQFLFEYFSETQRNKGNFPGRFSGRQFSNSRSEMNVSTLELGDSALYLCASSLEESSTDTQYFGPGTRLTVL.

The rearrangement links TRBV30 to TRBJ1-2, with D possibly TRBD1 on 5 matching bases. The CDR3 has 13 amino acids. In germline, CDR1 is GTSNPN, CDR2 SVGIG (reference sequence). Trimming removed 1 base from V and 5 bases from J, with 11 bases in between. The CDR3: CAWSEEGKYGYTF. Written as DNA, the CDR3 is TGTGCCTGGAGTGAGGAGGGGAAATATGGCTACACCTTC. The full variable domain, rest sourced from reference TRBV30 and TRBJ1-2, is SQTIHQWPATLVQPVGSPLSLECTVEGTSNPNLYWYRQAAGRGLQLLFYSVGIGQISSEVPQNLSASRPQDRQFILSSKKLLLSDSGFYLCAWSEEGKYGYTFGSGTRLTVV.

Only a few counts were recorded for this clone. The genes are TRBV7-9 and TRBJ2-1; D possibly corresponds to TRBD1 (5 bases). The germline gives CDR1 SEHNR, CDR2 FQNEAQ (reference sequence). The CDR3 contains 16 residues. Trimming pared 5 bases from V and 0 bases from J, leaving 14 bases between. CDR3 sequence: CASSRNYQGSYNEQFF. The CDR3 coding sequence is TGTGCCAGCAGCCGGAATTATCAGGGCTCCTACAATGAGCAGTTCTTC.

This chain links TRBV5-5 with TRBJ2-4; the D is unclear. The CDR3 is made up of 14 amino acids. V shed 3 bases and J shed 3 bases, with 10 bases lying between them. Germline V lookup: CDR1 SGHKS, CDR2 YYEKEE (reference sequence). This CDR3 is CASSSSPSKNIQYF. DNA of the CDR3: TGTGCCAGCAGCTCCTCCCCTAGCAAAAACATTCAGTACTTC.

This sequence joins TRBV19 and TRBJ2-3, with D possibly matching TRBD1 (6 bases). Germline CDR1 and CDR2: LNHDA and SQIVND (reference sequence). This CDR3 is 14 amino acids long. The V and J ends lost 6 bases and 2 bases respectively, with 12 bases between them. CDR3 in DNA: TGTGCCAGTAGCTCGACAGGAGACACAGATACGCAGTATTTT. Translating gives CASSSTGDTDTQYF. Full variable domain (remainder filled in from reference TRBV19 and TRBJ2-3): DGGITQSPKYLFRKEGQNVTLSCEQNLNHDAMYWYRQDPGQGLRLIYYSQIVNDFQKGDIAEGYSVSREKKESFPLTVTSAQKNPTAFYLCASSSTGDTDTQYFGPGTRLTVL.

The rearrangement links TRBV6-5 to TRBJ2-7; TRBD1 matches 8 bases. Germline CDR1 MNHEY, CDR2 SVGAGI. The V and J ends lost 4 bases and 7 bases, in that order; junction bases with no gene match: 9. The CDR3 runs 14 residues. CDR3 DNA sequence: TGTGCCAGCAGTTCCGAGGACAGGGTAGGTGAGCAGTACTTC. It is translated as CASSSEDRVGEQYF.

The table lists this clone with a few counts. The J gene is TRBJ2-1, the V gene TRBV5-3; D is possibly TRBD2 (5 bases). TRBV5-3 is sorted into the ORF group, with uncertain function. This CDR3 has 15 residues. V lost 0 bases and J lost 2, with 9 bases in between. The chain's CDR3 is CARSLGAVPYNEQFF. CDR3 coding DNA: TGTGCCAGAAGCTTGGGAGCGGTTCCCTACAATGAGCAGTTCTTC.

This clone was counted once. The CDR3 DNA reads as TGTGCCAGCACCTTAAGGGGTGAGCAGTACTTC. Its translation: CASTLRGEQYF. The chain is built from TRBV28 and TRBJ2-7; TRBD1 is a possible D gene (5 bases). Looked up from germline, CDR1 is MDHEN and CDR2 is SYDVKM. Deletions cut 7 bases from V and 7 bases from J, with 11 bases between. The CDR3 runs to 11 residues.

This clone was picked up a small number of times. The V call is TRBV4-3, the J call TRBJ2-3, with D maybe TRBD2 (6 bases). Germline V gene lookup returns CDR1 LGHNA and CDR2 YSLEER. This CDR3 region has 17 residues. V was cut by 0 bases and J by 3 bases, with 16 bases left in between. The CDR3 loop is CASSQELLGSGTDTQYF. The CDR3 DNA reads as TGCGCCAGCAGCCAAGAGCTACTCGGGAGCGGTACAGATACGCAGTATTTT.

V is TRBV7-9 and J is TRBJ2-3; the match to TRBD2 covers 8 bases. The CDR3 sequence is 15 residues long. V was pared by 6 bases and J by 0 bases, with 5 bases of the junction left unmatched. Looked up from germline, CDR1 is SEHNR and CDR2 is FQNEAQ (reference sequence). In nucleotides, the CDR3 is TGTGCCAGCAGAACTAGCGGATCTAGCACAGATACGCAGTATTTT. This codes for CASRTSGSSTDTQYF. Complete variable domain (other parts from reference TRBV7-9 and TRBJ2-3): DTGVSQNPRHKITKRGQNVTFRCDPISEHNRLYWYRQTLGQGPEFLTYFQNEAQLEKSRLLSDRFSAERPKGSFSTLEIQRTEQGDSAMYLCASRTSGSSTDTQYFGPGTRLTVL.